The T cell receptor (beta chain) under discussion was sequenced for a study of vaccination and CD4 T cells after COVID-19. The treatment denotes: approximately nine-day PBMC culture with coronavirus spike peptide pools or control peptides (ViraFEST assay). CD4+ T cells that came from the unexposed donor were collected before the COVID-19 pandemic (2011-2018). Half-medium replacement with fresh IL-2 medium took place on days 3 and 7. Comments on this clonotype: Its specificity is not known.

The Oncomine TCR Beta short-read assay sequenced DNA from cultured CD4+ T cells. TCRdb re-analysed the PCR reads in MiXCR, keeping a single row per CDR3 protein. The sample carries about 5,500 distinct CDR3 sequences, about 40% recorded once. The V gene's germline CDR1 is DFQATT and CDR2 SNEGSKA (reference sequence). The CDR3 is 14 amino acids. V was shortened by 1 base and J by 5 bases, with 12 bases between the two germline ends. Sequencing used CD4+ T cells from blood, cultured in vitro. The receptor comes from a human donor in good health. The J gene is TRBJ1-5, the V gene TRBV20-1; D unclear. The CDR3 here is CSARGISRDQPQHF. The CDR3 DNA reads TGCAGTGCTAGAGGTATATCCAGAGATCAGCCCCAGCATTTT.